This T cell receptor beta chain was profiled in a study of T-cell memory formation after mild COVID-19. In this sample, this clonotype turned up a few times. TCRdb processed the 5' RACE reads anew with MiXCR; each CDR3 protein has one entry. The data hold about 560,000 distinct CDR3 sequences, with more than 15% observed a single time. The V end was cut by 2 bases, the J end by 2 bases, with 11 bases between. Germline CDR1 and CDR2: KGHSH and LQKENI. The CDR3 totals 15 residues. The receptor was derived from an adult woman who had mild COVID-19 (a few samples of this study predate the infection). Cell type and time point are not known. The chain joins TRBV18 to TRBJ2-3, with D perhaps TRBD2 (6 bases). The sample was PBMCs or a T cell subset sorted from them (not recorded which). The CDR3 reads CASSPSSASTDTQYF. The CDR3 DNA sequence: TGTGCCAGCTCACCATCTAGCGCCTCCACAGATACGCAGTATTTT.